This TCR beta chain was identified during a study of T cell responses to AZD1222 COVID-19 vaccine. Study-wide results and caveats: CD4 TCRs covered the whole spike, strongest at regions 160-218 and 743-854. Researchers took repertoire samples only after the peak T cell response had come.

With regard to this clone: The antigen is undetermined.

V shed 3 bases and J 5 bases; nucleotides not matched to a gene: 5. From germline, CDR1 is SGHAT and CDR2 FQNNGV. The CDR3 has 15 residues. Produced via immunoSEQ multiplex PCR; TCRdb's table is partial and in-frame only. Here the sample spans more than 100,000 clones, 88% being singletons. This chain joins TRBV11-2 and TRBJ1-5; TRBD1 matches 9 bases. Sequenced material: peripheral blood, taken on day 0 of AZD1222 vaccination. This receptor was identified in an adult in good health. CDR3 residues: CASSLGTGKHQPQHF. Here the CDR3 DNA reads TGTGCCAGCAGCTTGGGGACAGGGAAGCATCAGCCCCAGCATTTT.